This is a list of T cell receptor beta chains from one sample in a study of blood T cell repertoires in COVID-19. TCRdb keeps only in-frame clones here, not all; method: immunoSEQ multiplex PCR. The data contain 65,000 to 90,000 clones, approximately 77% of them seen just once; the ten biggest clones take up 2% to 2.5%. The source material was peripheral blood. These receptors all come from a man between 65 and 85 years old with COVID-19, enrolled during active disease. Each CDR3 is given with its conserved first and last residue. A D gene is named only where the DNA matches it firmly. Not every row has a clone size; where given, it reads once, few, many or a size class.

clone_size,j_call,v_call,d_call,cdr3_nt,cdr3_aa
-,TRBJ2-1,TRBV2,-,TGTGCCAGCAGCCTCCGGGGTGAGCAGTTCTTC,CASSLRGEQFF
-,TRBJ1-1,TRBV7-2,TRBD1,TGTGCCAGCAGCCTATTTAACAGGGGGGTGAACACTGAAGCTTTCTTT,CASSLFNRGVNTEAFF
-,TRBJ1-6,TRBV6-6,TRBD1,TGTGCCAGCAGTTACTTCCGGGACAGGGGTTCACCCCTCCACTTT,CASSYFRDRGSPLHF
once,TRBJ1-3,TRBV7-2,-,TGTGCCAGCAGCCAGGGTGGAAACACCATATATTTT,CASSQGGNTIYF
-,TRBJ1-5,TRBV6-5,TRBD1,TGTGCCAGCAGTGACTCCCAGACAGGGGATCAGCCCCAGCATTTT,CASSDSQTGDQPQHF
few,TRBJ1-2,TRBV12-3/TRBV12-4,-,TGTGCCAGCACCCCAGACAGACGCTATGGCTACACCTTC,CASTPDRRYGYTF
once,TRBJ1-2,TRBV6-1,-,TGTGCCAGCAGTGAAAACAGCTATGGCTACACCTTC,CASSENSYGYTF
-,TRBJ1-4,TRBV19,-,TGTGCCAGTAGTGGCCGGCAGGGCAGTGAAAAACTGTTTTTT,CASSGRQGSEKLFF
-,TRBJ2-2,TRBV5-1,TRBD2,TGCGCCAGCAGCTTACCGGGAGGGAACACCGGGGAGCTGTTTTTT,CASSLPGGNTGELFF
-,TRBJ2-1,TRBV7-2,-,TGTGCCAGCAGCTTAGACCCCCGAGACAATGAGCAGTTCTTC,CASSLDPRDNEQFF
-,TRBJ2-2,TRBV28,-,TGTGCCAGCAGTTTCTTTCGGTCAGGGAACACCGGGGAGCTGTTTTTT,CASSFFRSGNTGELFF
-,TRBJ2-3,TRBV28,TRBD1,TGTGCCAGCAGCCGGGACAGGGGTTCAGATACGCAGTATTTT,CASSRDRGSDTQYF
-,TRBJ2-1,TRBV5-1,-,TGCGCCAGCAGCGCGGGACCGCAAAGCAATGAGCAGTTCTTC,CASSAGPQSNEQFF
-,TRBJ1-1,TRBV9,TRBD1,TGTGCCAGCAGCGCGCCCAAGGGACAGCTAAACACTGAAGCTTTCTTT,CASSAPKGQLNTEAFF
-,TRBJ2-7,TRBV12-3/TRBV12-4,-,TGTGCCAGCAGTTTAATGGGGAGCTACGAGCAGTACTTC,CASSLMGSYEQYF